The subject of this entry is one T cell receptor (beta chain). This entry comes from a study of blood T cell repertoires in COVID-19. Overall study: COVID-19 samples collected from the United States, Italy and Spain covered acute and convalescent phases.

Original handling: Reference gene primer amplification in the assay estimated nucleated cell counts. Profiled with immunoSEQ multiplex PCR; TCRdb holds only in-frame clones, not every one. V, J and clone size reflect that table, while D and trimming were determined from the DNA. The sample lists roughly 340,000 clones, under 95% occurring once. V was shortened by 6 bases and J by 2 bases, with 13 bases between the two germline ends. The CDR3 has 13 amino acids. Germline CDR1 reads SQVTM; CDR2 reads ANQGSEA. The rearrangement links TRBV29-1 to TRBJ1-2; D is ambiguous. Input material: peripheral blood. This TCR derives from a woman aged 18-30 years who had recovered from COVID-19. Written as DNA, the CDR3 is TGCAGCGTCCCCGCAGGCAGGAACTATGGCTACACCTTC. Its protein is CSVPAGRNYGYTF.